This T cell receptor (beta chain) was captured in a study of blood T cell repertoires in COVID-19. As for the study in general: The analysed material was cDNA or gDNA that came from T cells, B-cell-depleted T cells, or PBMCs.

V dropped 4 bases and J dropped 5; count of bases not matched to a gene: 3. The germline V gene encodes CDR1 LGHNA and CDR2 YSLEER. This CDR3 comprises 13 residues. Measured with immunoSEQ multiplex PCR; TCRdb has only the in-frame clones, and not every one. The table includes under 250,000 clones, about 90% detected once. Sequencing was performed on PBMCs or T cells enriched from blood (not recorded which). V usage is TRBV4-3 and J usage is TRBJ1-1; TRBD1 matches at 8 bases. The clonotype originates from a man aged 25 to 40 who had recovered from COVID-19. CDR3 sequence: CASSPDRGTEAFF. In DNA form, the CDR3 reads TGCGCCAGCAGCCCCGACAGGGGAACTGAAGCTTTCTTT.